This entry concerns a single T cell receptor beta chain. This clonotype occurred a few times. It lacks a known antigen. Base qualities were left out, and no much larger clone turns up one base away. Instrument used: Illumina NovaSeq 6000. TCR cDNA was synthesized by 5'RACE template switching, through which a universal primer site and unique molecular identifiers were introduced. Priming of cDNA synthesis was performed from both the TCR alpha and TCR beta constant segments. Libraries were amplified in two PCR steps, with sample barcodes and sequencing adapters added in the second step. Sequencing of the libraries was done on either Illumina HiSeq 2500 (2x100 bp) or NovaSeq (2x150 bp). Per the source publication's procedure: MIGEC was used to demultiplex reads and collapse the reads into UMI consensus sequences, and MiXCR was used for V(D)J alignment. Vaccine-responding clonotypes were identified with edgeR using replicate PBMC samples, with FDR below 0.01 and a log2 fold change above 5 up to day 15 being required. CD4 or CD8 identity was assigned to each bulk clonotype according to whether the clonotype was present at higher abundance in the sequenced CD4 repertoire or the sequenced CD8 repertoire. TCRdb redid the processing of the public reads, applying fastp at Q25 and MiXCR, and retained in-frame beta chains. Each CDR3 protein appears once, grouped with its most common genes and DNA. These V and J calls are TCRdb output, not the study's own analysis. A total of 250,000 to 400,000 distinct CDR3 sequences appear in this sample, 3.5% to 4.5% of them only once. The ten largest clones take up just under 20% of the sample.

This sample stems from a study of T cells after yellow fever vaccination (dated by TCRdb to about 2019). Context from the whole study: The SMART-Seq v4 Ultra Low Input RNA kit was used to prepare libraries from fractions with low cell numbers. To follow T-cell clones before and after both primary and booster YFV17D yellow fever vaccination, bulk TCR alpha and beta repertoires underwent longitudinal sequencing. Blood samples were taken at several timepoints before and after primary and secondary immunization, and bulk PBMC replicates and cell subsets were isolated. Two healthy male donors, one aged 18 to 29 and one aged 30 to 40 years, made up the cohort.

Summary of the overall study and its limitations: Because only two donors were included in the study, the extent to which the findings can be generalized is limited. Compared with the primary T-cell response, the secondary T-cell response was faster but weaker, reaching its peak on day 5 rather than on day 15. After the booster, most of the clones that had expanded following primary vaccination were detected again (almost 98% of CD4 and roughly 88% of CD8), which suggests that memory was broadly maintained. A small fraction of clonotypes showed up in both the CD4 and CD8 compartments, probably as a result of convergent recombination. FACS-sorted repertoires could contain abundant contaminating clonotypes from the bulk population, so computational filtering was required.

Taken from cysteine to phenylalanine, the CDR3 has 14 residues. This entry keeps only the CDR3 DNA: 42 bases, framed from base 1. V is pruned by 7 bases and J by 2 bases, leaving 6 bases of the junction without a gene match. For CDR1 and CDR2, the germline V gene lists LGHNA and YSLEER. What this sample's treatment or condition label stands for: live attenuated yellow fever vaccine strain. At each blood-draw timepoint, two biological replicates of bulk PBMCs were obtained. PBMCs were isolated from peripheral blood using a standard Ficoll-Paque protocol. RNA was extracted with TriZol from bulk PBMCs, CD4 and CD8 fractions, and dextramer-positive and dextramer-negative fractions.

The TCR was taken from a man aged 18 to 29 who received the YFV17D yellow fever vaccine. This specimen consisted of PBMCs, obtained 15 days after the yellow fever booster vaccination. The chain is made from TRBV4-3 and TRBJ1-1, with 8 central nucleotides matching TRBD1. The sequenced DNA: TGCGCCAGCAACGCCGGGACAGGAAACACTGAAGCTTTCTTT. The resulting protein is CASNAGTGNTEAFF.